The 32 T cell receptor beta chains listed next were all sequenced from one sample in a study of metastatic and nonmetastatic thyroid tumors. TCRdb re-analyzed the PCR reads using MiXCR. The sample records about 59,000 clones, around 15% being singletons. No treatment had been given to any patient before thyroid surgery. Sequencing was performed on blood. The origin of the receptors is a male donor with papillary thyroid cancer or a benign thyroid nodule (not recorded which). Some clones in this sample may be carry-over from other donors' samples.

This clone was detected a few times. V is TRBV13 and J is TRBJ2-1; weak D call: TRBD2 (5 bases). The CDR3 covers 12 residues. Per the germline V gene, CDR1 is PRHDT and CDR2 is FYEKMQ (reference sequence). The ends were cut back, 4 bases at V and 15 bases at J, with 16 bases in the middle. DNA for the CDR3: TGTGCCAGCAGCTCCTTCGGGGTGGGGTGGTTCTTC. It codes for CASSSFGVGWFF.

This chain links TRBV9 with TRBJ1-2; TRBD1 might be the D (5 bases). Trimming pared 2 bases from V and 6 bases from J, leaving 17 bases between. Germline CDR1 is SGDLS and CDR2 is YYNGEE. The CDR3 contains 15 residues. CDR3 loop: CASSVGGEGGDGYTF. In nucleotides, the CDR3 is TGTGCCAGCAGCGTCGGGGGTGAGGGAGGGGATGGCTACACCTTC.

This clone came up many times. The chain employs TRBV2 and TRBJ2-3; D is uncertain. Germline values: CDR1 SNHLY, CDR2 FYNNEI. Trimming took off 6 bases at V and 1 base at J, with 14 bases between the two ends. The CDR3 consists of 15 residues. The CDR3 DNA reads TGTGCCAGCAGCCAATCTAACCTAGGCACAGATACGCAGTATTTT. Translating it yields CASSQSNLGTDTQYF.

This clone occurred many times. The J gene is TRBJ1-5, the V gene TRBV20-1; D uncertain. Trimming shortened V by 0 bases and J by 4 bases, and 10 bases separated the two germline ends. In germline, CDR1 is DFQATT, CDR2 SNEGSKA (reference sequence). The CDR3 is made up of 14 amino acids. The DNA for the CDR3 is TGCAGTGCTAGAGATACGACACCAAATCAGCCCCAGCATTTT. It yields the protein CSARDTTPNQPQHF.

Points on this clone: A much bigger clone sits one base away, suggesting this may be a read error. The chain links TRBV28 to TRBJ1-2; D is undetermined. There are 14 residues in the CDR3. With 5 bases removed from V and 7 bases from J, the gap between germline ends came to 17 bases. Germline V lookup: CDR1 MDHEN, CDR2 SYDVKM. The CDR3 nucleotides are TGTGCCAGCAGTCCCCCGACCCTTTTTGTTGGCTACACCTTC. It encodes CASSPPTLFVGYTF.

Of note for this clone: A much larger clone lies a single base off, so this may be a read error. Other DNA sequences within the sample encode an identical CDR3. The genes are TRBV4-2 and TRBJ2-6; D could derive from TRBD1 or TRBD2 (5 bases each). Trimming cost V 1 base and J 4 bases, with 14 bases left between them. Germline CDR1 LGHNA, CDR2 YNFKEQ. This CDR3 spans 17 amino acids. The CDR3 coding sequence is TGTGCCAGCAGCCAAGGGGGGTCGAACTCCGGGGCCAACGTCCTGACTTTC. It codes for CASSQGGSNSGANVLTF.

This clone was observed many times. A much larger clone differs from this one at a single base, so this may be a read error. The CDR3 coding sequence is TGTGCCATCAGTGATGGACAGACCAACACCGGGGAGCTGTTTTTT. Translating it yields CAISDGQTNTGELFF. This chain uses TRBV25-1 with TRBJ2-2, with a weak D call TRBD1 (6 bases). The germline V gene encodes CDR1 MGHDK and CDR2 SYGVNS. The CDR3 totals 15 residues.

This clone occurred a few times. This CDR3 reads CASSLYAETGYGEAFF. The DNA of the CDR3 is TGTGCCAGCAGTTTATATGCCGAGACAGGGTACGGGGAAGCTTTCTTT. This chain uses TRBV28 with TRBJ1-1; 7 nucleotides agree with TRBD1. With 1 base clipped from V and 8 bases from J, the junction kept 13 bases outside the gene matches. The CDR3 extends over 16 amino acids. The germline V gene has CDR1 MDHEN and CDR2 SYDVKM.

This clone was counted ten times or more. The rearrangement links TRBV4-3 to TRBJ2-2; either TRBD1 or TRBD2 may fit D (5 bases each). Trimming removed 0 bases at V and 5 bases at J, with 13 bases between. Germline-derived CDR1 and CDR2 are LGHNA and YSLEER. This CDR3 comprises 16 residues. CDR3: CASSQDNRGRTGELFF. CDR3 bases: TGCGCCAGCAGCCAAGACAACCGGGGCCGGACCGGGGAGCTGTTTTTT.

This clone was counted many times. The chain links TRBV6-6 to TRBJ1-1; maybe TRBD1 (5 bases). Germline V CDR1 and CDR2: MNHNY, SVGAGI (reference sequence). The CDR3 length is 13 residues. The V and J ends lost 1 base and 7 bases respectively, with 10 bases between them. For the CDR3, the DNA is TGTGCCAGCAGTTACTACCAGGGTGGTGAAGCTTTCTTT. Protein sequence: CASSYYQGGEAFF.

The gene calls are TRBV5-6 and TRBJ2-7, with a tentative D call TRBD2 (5 bases). Germline V lookup: CDR1 SGHDT, CDR2 YYEEEE. This CDR3 comprises 19 residues. With 1 base removed from V and 5 bases from J, the gap between germline ends came to 28 bases. The CDR3 spells CASSLSKYKVAKDDNEQYF. CDR3 nucleotide sequence: TGTGCCAGCAGCTTGTCCAAGTACAAGGTAGCGAAGGACGACAACGAGCAGTACTTC.

This clone was counted many times. V is TRBV4-3 and J is TRBJ2-2; 7 bases map to TRBD2. Per the germline V gene, CDR1 is LGHNA and CDR2 is YSLEER. CDR3 length: 16 residues. Losses at the gene ends were 4 bases for V and 6 bases for J; bases not matched to a gene: 11. The chain's CDR3 is CASSPPGGGLAGELFF. In nucleotides, the CDR3 is TGCGCCAGCAGCCCACCCGGGGGAGGGCTAGCCGGGGAGCTGTTTTTT.

The chain combines TRBV4-1 with TRBJ2-2; the D call may be TRBD1 or TRBD2 (5 bases each). Per the germline V gene, CDR1 is MGHRA and CDR2 is YSYEKL. The length of the CDR3 is 15 residues. V shed 4 bases and J shed 6 bases, with 15 bases lying between them. CDR3 amino acids: CASSPRGPQPGELFF. Here the CDR3 DNA reads TGCGCCAGCAGCCCGAGGGGTCCCCAACCCGGGGAGCTGTTTTTT.

The chain recombines TRBV11-2 with TRBJ2-7; 7 nucleotides line up with TRBD1. The V and J ends lost 4 bases and 3 bases, in that order; junction bases with no gene match: 3. CDR3 length: 13 amino acids. The germline gives CDR1 SGHAT, CDR2 FQNNGV. The CDR3 reads CASSSGGYYEQYF. CDR3 sequence (DNA): TGTGCCAGCAGCTCAGGGGGTTACTACGAGCAGTACTTC.

Many counts were recorded for this clone. This chain uses TRBV3-1 with TRBJ1-2; no firm D call. Germline CDR1 and CDR2: LGHDT and YNNKEL (reference sequence). The CDR3 sequence is 12 residues long. The V and J ends lost 1 base and 8 bases respectively, with 8 bases between them. DNA of the CDR3: TGTGCCAGCAGCCAAGGGGGTCGGGGCTACACCTTC. This sequence encodes CASSQGGRGYTF.

There are a few counts of this clone. This chain uses TRBV10-1 with TRBJ2-7; unclear D gene. The V gene's germline CDR1 is WNHNN and CDR2 SYGVQD (reference sequence). The CDR3 is made up of 17 amino acids. The CDR3: CTSSELTGSPEVREQYV. The CDR3, as DNA: TGCACCAGCAGTGAGTTGACGGGTTCTCCCGAGGTTCGGGAGCAGTACGTC.

This clone came up many times. The J gene is TRBJ2-1, the V gene TRBV2; weak D call: TRBD2 (6 bases). CDR1 SNHLY and CDR2 FYNNEI come from the germline V gene. V dropped 6 bases and J dropped 5 bases, with 20 bases sitting between them. CDR3 length: 16 residues. The CDR3 sequence: CASREISGGPNNEQFF. DNA of the CDR3: TGTGCCAGCAGGGAGATTAGCGGAGGACCTAACAATGAGCAGTTCTTC. Drawing the rest from reference TRBV2 and TRBJ2-1, the complete variable domain is EPEVTQTPSHQVTQMGQEVILRCVPISNHLYFYWYRQILGQKVEFLVSFYNNEISEKSEIFDDQFSVERPDGSNFTLKIRSTKLEDSAMYFCASREISGGPNNEQFFGPGTRLTVL.

This clone appeared many times. The chain employs TRBV11-1 and TRBJ2-7; 9 bases align to TRBD1. J was trimmed by 0 bases and V by 1 base; bases with no gene match: 4. Looked up from germline, CDR1 is SGHAT and CDR2 is FQDESV (reference sequence). The CDR3 runs 16 residues. The CDR3 nucleotides are TGTGCCAGCAGCTTAGAAGGGACAGGGATCTCCTACGAGCAGTACTTC. Encoded protein: CASSLEGTGISYEQYF.

In this sample, this clone turned up many times. The J gene is TRBJ1-5, the V gene TRBV12-3 or TRBV12-4; 7 nucleotides match TRBD1. The CDR3 consists of 15 residues. Trimming at V came to 6 bases and at J to 0 bases, leaving 5 bases not matched to a gene. The CDR3 reads CASRLTGNSNQPQHF. The CDR3 coding sequence is TGTGCCAGCAGGCTGACAGGGAATAGCAATCAGCCCCAGCATTTT.

This clone was seen more than once but under ten times. This may be a read error, as it is one base from a much larger clone. The same CDR3 is also encoded by other DNA sequences in this sample. The chain has TRBV18 and TRBJ1-1, with 7 bases that match TRBD1. The CDR3 is 13 residues long. Germline V gene lookup returns CDR1 KGHSH and CDR2 LQKENI. For the CDR3, the DNA is TGTGCCAGCTCACCGGGACAGTTCACTGAGGCTTTCTTT. This codes for CASSPGQFTEAFF.

This clone was seen many times. The chain carries TRBV18 and TRBJ1-5; D unclear. Deletions cut 3 bases from V and 3 bases from J, with 9 bases between. The CDR3 is 14 amino acids. Germline V gives CDR1 KGHSH, CDR2 LQKENI. CDR3 nucleotides: TGTGCCAGCTCACCCCGGGCGGACAATCAGCCCCAGCATTTT. Its protein is CASSPRADNQPQHF.

This chain links TRBV6-1 with TRBJ1-2, with 9 nucleotides matching TRBD1. Germline CDR1 and CDR2: MNHNS and SASEGT. Trimming removed 6 bases from V and 4 bases from J; junction bases left unmatched: 6. This CDR3 has 14 amino acids. For the CDR3, the DNA is TGTGCCAGCAGGCTTGGGACAGGGCGCTATGGCTACACCTTC. This sequence encodes CASRLGTGRYGYTF.

Ten or more counts support this clone. The rearrangement links TRBV28 to TRBJ2-7; D possibly corresponds to TRBD2 (5 bases). In germline, CDR1 is MDHEN, CDR2 SYDVKM. The CDR3 length is 14 residues. The V end lost 6 bases, the J end lost 1 base, and 13 bases lay between the germline ends. Here the CDR3 reads CASRRRASSYEQYF. In nucleotides, the CDR3 is TGTGCCAGCAGACGGCGGGCAAGTTCCTACGAGCAGTACTTC.

On this clone: A read error may account for a junction end that differs from germline. The V call is TRBV24-1, the J call TRBJ2-6, with D possibly matching TRBD1 (5 bases). The germline V gene has CDR1 KGHDR and CDR2 SFDVKD. The length of the CDR3 is 17 residues. The DNA of the CDR3 is TGCGCCACCAGTGACGACAGTGCCCGGTCCGGGGCCAACGTCCTGACTTTC. Its translation: CATSDDSARSGANVLTF.

This clone was recorded many times. The chain recombines TRBV7-2 with TRBJ2-1; no definite D call. Germline V gene sequence: CDR1 SGHTA, CDR2 FQGNSA. The CDR3 has 12 amino acids. Trimming took off 5 bases at V and 6 bases at J, with 8 bases between the two ends. In DNA, the CDR3 is TGTGCCAGCAGCCCAATTGGCAATGAGCAGTTCTTC. It is translated as CASSPIGNEQFF.

This clone has a handful of counts. At one end, the junction sequence differs from germline, possibly due to a read error. The chain carries TRBV29-1 and TRBJ1-1; unclear D gene. Germline V gives CDR1 SQVTM, CDR2 ANQGSEA. The CDR3 consists of 14 residues. DNA for the CDR3: TGCAGCGTGGAACAAGTAGTACAAAACACTGAAGCTTTTTTT. Its translation: CSVEQVVQNTEAFF. Variable domain in full (rest from reference TRBV29-1 and TRBJ1-1): SAVISQKPSRDICQRGTSLTIQCQVDSQVTMMFWYRQQPGQSLTLIATANQGSEATYESGFVIDKFPISRPNLTFSTLTVSNMSPEDSSIYLCSVEQVVQNTEAFFGQGTRLTVV.

This clone has at least ten counts. V is TRBV3-1 and J is TRBJ1-1; D possibly corresponds to TRBD1 (5 bases). Germline V gene lookup returns CDR1 LGHDT and CDR2 YNNKEL (reference sequence). V gave up 3 bases and J gave up 5 bases, with 13 bases separating them. This CDR3 is 14 amino acids long. This chain's CDR3 is CASSQSSRGTEAFF. The CDR3 region has the DNA TGTGCCAGCAGCCAGTCTAGTAGGGGAACTGAAGCTTTCTTT. The whole variable domain, remainder taken from reference TRBV3-1 and TRBJ1-1, is DTAVSQTPKYLVTQMGNDKSIKCEQNLGHDTMYWYKQDSKKFLKIMFSYNNKELIINETVPNRFSPKSPDKAHLNLHINSLELGDSAVYFCASSQSSRGTEAFFGQGTRLTVV.

This clone showed up many times. This chain joins TRBV28 and TRBJ2-5; D not certain. Trimming removed 7 bases from V and 3 bases from J, with 9 bases in between. The CDR3 runs 12 residues. Germline V gene sequence: CDR1 MDHEN, CDR2 SYDVKM. In nucleotides, the CDR3 is TGTGCCAGCAATACCCTAGAAGAGACCCAGTACTTC. This encodes CASNTLEETQYF.

The sample holds many counts of this clone. This chain joins TRBV20-1 and TRBJ1-5; the D gene is possibly TRBD1 (6 bases). The CDR3 has 14 amino acids. With 6 bases removed from V and 1 base from J, the gap between germline ends came to 13 bases. The germline CDR1 and CDR2 sequences are DFQATT and SNEGSKA (reference sequence). The DNA of the CDR3 is TGCAGTGCCCCACAGGGTGGCAGCAATCAGCCCCAGCATTTT. This encodes CSAPQGGSNQPQHF.

Details on this clone: Just one base apart from a much larger clone, this may be a read error. The gene calls are TRBV24-1 and TRBJ2-3; perhaps TRBD1 as D (6 bases). CDR1 KGHDR and CDR2 SFDVKD come from the germline V gene. Trimming shortened V by 4 bases and J by 4 bases, and 20 bases separated the two germline ends. The CDR3 loop spans 17 amino acids. The CDR3 bases are TGTGCCACCAGTGAGAGAGGGGGAGCCGACTTCTCAGATACGCAGTATTTT. Protein: CATSERGGADFSDTQYF.

This clone was counted ten times or more. This CDR3 is also generated by other DNA sequences in the sample. CDR3 sequence: CASSLALAGGNEQFF. CDR3 bases: TGCGCCAGCAGCTTGGCTCTAGCGGGGGGCAATGAGCAGTTCTTC. The chain joins TRBV5-1 to TRBJ2-1, with 11 bases aligning to TRBD2. The V gene end was trimmed by 0 bases and the J gene end by 6 bases; junction bases not matched to a gene: 2. Looked up from germline, CDR1 is SGHRS and CDR2 is YFSETQ. This CDR3 has 15 amino acids.

The table lists this clone with many counts. The gene calls are TRBV6-5 and TRBJ1-5, with 9 nucleotides matching TRBD1. The length of the CDR3 is 15 residues. Germline CDR1 and CDR2: MNHEY and SVGAGI. The junction had 4 bases not matched to a gene; V was cut back by 0 bases and J by 7 bases. CDR3 residues: CASSYSGTGYQPQHF. CDR3 coding DNA: TGTGCCAGCAGTTACTCAGGGACAGGGTACCAGCCCCAGCATTTT.